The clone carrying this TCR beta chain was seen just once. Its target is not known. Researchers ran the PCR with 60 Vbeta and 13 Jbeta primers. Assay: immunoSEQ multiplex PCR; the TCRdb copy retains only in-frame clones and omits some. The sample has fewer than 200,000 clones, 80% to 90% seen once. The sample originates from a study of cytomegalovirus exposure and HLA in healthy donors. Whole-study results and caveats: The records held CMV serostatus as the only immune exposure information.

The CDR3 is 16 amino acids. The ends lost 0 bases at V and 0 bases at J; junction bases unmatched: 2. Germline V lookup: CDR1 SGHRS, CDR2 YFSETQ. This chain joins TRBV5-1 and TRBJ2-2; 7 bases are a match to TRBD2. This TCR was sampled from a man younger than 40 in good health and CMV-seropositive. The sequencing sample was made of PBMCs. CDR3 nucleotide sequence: TGCGCCAGCAGCTTGGGAAGCGGGGCGAACACCGGGGAGCTGTTTTTT. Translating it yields CASSLGSGANTGELFF.